This T cell receptor (beta chain) stems from a study of T cell responses to AZD1222 COVID-19 vaccine. Study-level findings and limits: Clonal diversity was possibly underestimated; the donors were predominantly white British and more often female. Nearly half of spike-specific TCRs reportedly go after variant regions that carry no mutations.

This clone has a single count. The antigen remains unidentified. V was clipped by 0 bases and J by 7 bases, with 18 bases between them. The CDR3 has 15 residues. The germline V gene encodes CDR1 GTSNPN and CDR2 SVGIG (reference sequence). This table comes from immunoSEQ multiplex PCR, and its TCRdb copy is limited to in-frame clones, with some not included. The repertoire consists of some 110,000 clones, with roughly 87% occurring once and the leading ten covering about 5%. This TCR was sampled from an adult in good health. The chain combines TRBV30 with TRBJ1-2; D not resolved. Here the sequenced sample was peripheral blood, taken on day 0 of AZD1222 vaccination. DNA for the CDR3: TGTGCCTGGAGTGTAAATTCCGGGTGGGGTTTTGGCTACACCTTC. Translation gives CAWSVNSGWGFGYTF.